This T cell receptor beta chain appears in the sequencing data of a study of OX40 agonist ivuxolimab in advanced cancers. Germline CDR1 is LNHDA and CDR2 is SQIVND (reference sequence). The CDR3 totals 13 residues. V lost 0 bases and J 10 bases, leaving 10 bases between the germline ends. The table came from immunoSEQ multiplex PCR; TCRdb's copy has only in-frame clones and leaves some out. The sample shows 65,000 to 80,000 clones, more than 70% of them seen only once. The sample consisted of CD4+ or CD8+ T cells sorted from blood, taken in a trial of the OX40 agonist ivuxolimab. The receptor was isolated from an adult with an advanced solid tumor such as melanoma, head and neck, liver or kidney cancer. This chain joins TRBV19 and TRBJ1-5, with D unresolved. Here the CDR3 DNA reads TGTGCCAGTAGTATAGACGGGTTCGAACCCCAGCATTTT. It translates to CASSIDGFEPQHF.